The T cell receptor (beta chain) under discussion was sequenced for a study of T-cell memory formation after mild COVID-19. Study in general: The two donors had largely donor-specific TCR clusters. General study results and limits: The pre-infection memory compartment contained some responding clones, suggesting cross-reactive memory joined. CD4+ contracting clones lay mainly in CM and EM, CD8+ ones in EMRA.

TCR alpha and TCR beta cDNA libraries carrying sample barcodes and UMIs were produced by 5'RACE using constant-segment primers. TCRdb reprocessed the 5' RACE reads with MiXCR, giving one entry per CDR3 protein. The table shows hundreds of thousands of distinct CDR3 sequences, with 15% to 20% occurring only once. The CDR3 length is 11 residues. Looked up from germline, CDR1 is KGHDR and CDR2 is SFDVKD. Trimming removed 4 bases from V and 15 bases from J, with 12 bases in between. As concerns this clonotype: Its antigen remains unidentified.

Sequenced material: PBMCs or a T cell subset sorted from them (not recorded which). The clonotype was recovered from an adult woman who had mild COVID-19 (a few samples of this study predate the infection). Cell type and time point are not known. The chain couples TRBV24-1 to TRBJ2-1; perhaps TRBD1 as D (7 bases). The CDR3 DNA is TGTGCCACCAGTGAACAGGGGAGGCGGTTCTTC. Translation: CATSEQGRRFF.